The following is a T cell receptor (beta chain) sequence with its context. What antigen it recognizes has not been identified. No clone much larger than this one lies a single base away; base qualities are absent. TCR CDR3 regions were amplified from genomic DNA by multiplex PCR using the deep immunoSEQ assay. Genomic DNA extracted from each cell subset was distributed evenly over all wells of several immunoSEQ 96-well plates, and each plate served as one replicate. For sorted subsets, 200 ng of genomic DNA, equivalent to tens of thousands of T cell genomes, went into each replicate PCR. The purified libraries were quantified using a Qubit 3.0 fluorometer, sized with a Bioanalyzer 2100, and then quantified again using the KAPA Library Quantification kit. Every immunoSEQ 96-well plate was sequenced on a dedicated single-read 150-cycle Illumina NextSeq 550 flow cell. The paper's data handling went like this. Because the immunoSEQ output held only junctional sequences and lacked quality scores, the filtering could not match the filtering applied to full-length reads. To assign V/J genes and CDR3, sequences were annotated using PyIR, a Python wrapper for IgBLAST v1.9, with IMGT germline references. Reads with weak V/J assignments (E-value above 1e-6), missing CDR3, stop codons, out-of-frame junctions, or ambiguous translated residues were removed. V3J clonotypes were defined as sequences sharing the same inferred V gene, J gene, and CDR3 amino acid sequence. Percentage overlap between repertoires was computed as shared unique clonotypes divided by the size of the smaller repertoire. Repertoire richness was assessed with RTK rarefaction, the Chao1 estimator, and Recon v2.1 estimates of unobserved clonotypes. OLGA was used to compute generation probabilities for all TCRbeta clonotypes that the gDNA method yielded from a handful of donors. TCRdb carries this immuneACCESS record with in-frame sequences only. Its versions omit some clonotypes, under half of them owing to an unresolved V gene in the studies checked, with the rest unexplained. Clonal size and the V and J genes are those of that table, whereas D and trimming came from the DNA. This sample lists about 1,500,000 clones; roughly 96% were detected once. Of the sample, approximately 1.2% is held by the ten largest clones.

The data stem from a study of shared clonotypes between healthy human individuals (dated by TCRdb to 2018 to 2020). For the study in its entirety: Three men and two women, aged 18 to 49 years, made up the cohort. For each donor, CD4 naive and CD4 memory were each given three plates, CD8 naive was given two plates, and CD8 memory was given one plate. To estimate repertoire size and how much clonotype sharing occurs between individuals, the study deeply sequenced the blood TCR repertoires of five healthy adults. Between about 0.9 and 8.9 billion PBMCs per donor were obtained by leukapheresis. To increase sequencing depth and limit assay-specific biases, different laboratories used diverse techniques to prepare libraries and sequence TCR repertoires. What the work shows at the level of the full study, not this receptor alone: Compared with non-shared clonotypes, clonotypes shared by all four sorted-subset donors had higher generation probabilities. About 4.5% of naive CD4, around 3.6% of naive CD8, around 2.3% of memory CD4, and 0.35% to 0.5% of memory CD8 clonotypes were shared across several donors. Rarefaction of sorted-subset datasets indicated incomplete sequencing despite the large sequencing depth. Larger estimated clonotype richness was generally found for naive subsets than for memory subsets. Based on pairwise subsampling, the degree of clonotype sharing among donors was expected to be affected by sequencing depth. The genetic and exposure-history diversity represented was limited by the small number of donors. Sampling was limited to blood, and TCR repertoires in tissue likely differ from TCR repertoires in blood.

Healthy HIV-negative adults with no recently reported acute infections or vaccinations were included as donors. Every donor was a Caucasian adult residing in Nashville, Tennessee, USA. CD4+ T cells were enriched through magnetic negative selection, after which naive cells were positively selected on CD45RA and the remaining negative fraction served as the memory subset. Blood was obtained by leukapheresis, after which PBMCs were separated by Ficoll-Histopaque density gradient centrifugation and cryopreserved in liquid nitrogen vapor phase. Analytical flow cytometry was used to check the purity and quantity of every magnetically sorted T cell population. From each sorted fraction, genomic DNA was isolated and quantified by UV absorbance on a Nanodrop 2000c. The clonotype was recovered from a man aged 25-40 years in good health. The sequencing input was naive CD4+ T cells sorted from blood. This specimen's cell subset or site label, interpreted: CD45RA+ positively selected.

The CDR3 region: CASSSFRGRGEKLFF. The sequence in DNA is TGTGCCAGCAGTTCGTTTAGGGGGCGCGGGGAAAAACTGTTTTTT. The V and J segments used are TRBV6-5 and TRBJ1-4; TRBD1 matches 7 bases in the middle. Trimming takes 4 bases off V and 8 bases off J; junction bases not matched to a gene: 10. Measured from the cysteine to the phenylalanine, the CDR3 is 15 residues long. Only the CDR3 region is kept as DNA, spanning 45 bases read in frame from base 1. Per the germline V gene, MNHEY is the CDR1 and SVGAGI is the CDR2.